This T cell receptor beta chain was recovered during a study of blood T cell repertoires in COVID-19. Repertoires were generated with immunoSEQ multiplex PCR, while TCRdb's copy carries only in-frame clones and drops some. The sample lists around 160,000 clones, over 75% occurring once. The germline CDR1 and CDR2 sequences are LGHNA and YNFKEQ. This CDR3 region has 16 residues. With 1 base clipped from V and 5 bases from J, the junction kept 9 bases outside the gene matches. Recruitment covered about two dozen US areas and drew participants whose ages spanned about 18 to 100 years. The sequence was collected from a woman in her thirties with acute COVID-19. The rearrangement joins TRBV4-2 to TRBJ2-7; the match to TRBD2 covers 9 bases. The sample was PBMCs or T cells enriched from blood (not recorded which). Here the CDR3 DNA reads TGTGCCAGCAGCCAAGTGTTTAAGCGGGAGGCACACGAGCAGTACTTC. This sequence encodes CASSQVFKREAHEQYF.